These 20 T cell receptor beta chains share one sample of origin, sequenced in a study of blood T cell repertoires in COVID-19. Sequenced by immunoSEQ multiplex PCR; TCRdb stores in-frame clones only, minus some. The sample yields 280,000 or so clones, about 90% seen once. Sequencing input: PBMCs or T cells enriched from blood (not recorded which). These receptors all come from a woman aged 45-60 years who had been exposed to COVID-19.

J is TRBJ2-3 and V is TRBV5-1; TRBD1 aligns across 9 bases. The CDR3 is made up of 15 amino acids. With 3 bases clipped from V and 4 bases from J, the junction kept 6 bases outside the gene matches. The germline CDR1 and CDR2 sequences are SGHRS and YFSETQ. CDR3 DNA sequence: TGCGCCAGCAGCTCTTGGGACAGGGTACCAGATACGCAGTATTTT. This gives the protein CASSSWDRVPDTQYF. The whole variable domain, filled in from reference TRBV5-1 and TRBJ2-3, reads KAGVTQTPRYLIKTRGQQVTLSCSPISGHRSVSWYQQTPGQGLQFLFEYFSETQRNKGNFPGRFSGRQFSNSRSEMNVSTLELGDSALYLCASSSWDRVPDTQYFGPGTRLTVL.

This clone was counted once. The chain has TRBV4-1 and TRBJ2-2; possible D gene TRBD1, 5 bases. Germline CDR1 reads MGHRA; CDR2 reads YSYEKL. Trimming removed 0 bases from V and 7 bases from J, with 15 bases in between. The CDR3 is 16 residues long. CDR3 in DNA: TGCGCCAGCAGCCAAGATTCCCAGGGTGGGGTCGGGGAGCTGTTTTTT. This translates into CASSQDSQGGVGELFF.

The chain combines TRBV28 with TRBJ1-1; TRBD1 aligns across 8 bases. CDR1 is MDHEN and CDR2 is SYDVKM in the germline V gene. There are 14 residues in the CDR3. V lost 6 bases to trimming and J lost 1 base; unmatched junction nucleotides: 4. This chain's CDR3 is CASRMTGENTEAFF. The CDR3 coding sequence is TGTGCCAGCAGGATGACAGGGGAGAACACTGAAGCTTTCTTT.

CDR3 coding DNA: TGCGCCAGCAGCTTGGCGGCAGGGGGCACGGCGGGTGGCTACACCTTC. This sequence encodes CASSLAAGGTAGGYTF. This rearrangement joins TRBV5-1 to TRBJ1-2, with TRBD1 matching 8 bases. The length of the CDR3 is 16 residues. Germline V gene lookup returns CDR1 SGHRS and CDR2 YFSETQ. V lost 0 bases to trimming and J lost 7 bases; unmatched junction nucleotides: 11.

Here the CDR3 DNA reads TGTGCCAGCAGTATACAGGGAAACACCATATATTTT. Protein: CASSIQGNTIYF. The gene calls are TRBV28 and TRBJ1-3; D ambiguous. V lost 5 bases, J lost 4 bases, and 6 bases lay in between. Per germline, CDR1 MDHEN and CDR2 SYDVKM. CDR3 length equals 12 residues.

The chain joins TRBV12-5 to TRBJ2-2; 8 bases fit TRBD1. V was clipped by 4 bases and J by 4 bases; unmatched bases: 11. CDR3 length: 17 amino acids. CDR1 and CDR2 (germline): LGHNT, FRNRAP. As DNA, the CDR3 is TGTGCTAGTGGTTCGATAGGACAGGGAGGCGGCACCGGGGAGCTGTTTTTT. This gives the protein CASGSIGQGGGTGELFF.

A few counts support this clone. The chain links TRBV3-1 (or the pseudogene TRBV3-2) to TRBJ1-5, with a weak D call TRBD1 (5 bases). With 0 bases removed from V and 7 bases from J, the gap between germline ends came to 13 bases. CDR1 and CDR2 from the germline V gene are LGHDT and YNNKEL (reference sequence). The CDR3 extends over 15 amino acids. This chain's CDR3 is CASSQDAGAGQPQHF. CDR3 sequence (DNA): TGTGCCAGCAGCCAAGATGCTGGGGCGGGGCAGCCCCAGCATTTT.

This chain links TRBV30 with TRBJ2-7; 7 nucleotides match TRBD1. This CDR3 region has 13 residues. Germline lookup yields CDR1 GTSNPN and CDR2 SVGIG (reference sequence). Unmatched junction bases numbered 6, after V lost 2 bases and J lost 5 bases. This CDR3 is CAWSQTGKNEQYF. The CDR3 DNA reads TGTGCCTGGAGTCAGACAGGGAAAAACGAGCAGTACTTC.

The genes are TRBV28 and TRBJ1-6; 8 positions agree with TRBD1. In germline, CDR1 is MDHEN, CDR2 SYDVKM. The CDR3 spans 16 residues. Trimming removed 6 bases from V and 8 bases from J; junction bases left unmatched: 12. Here the CDR3 DNA reads TGTGCCAGCAGCTCCCCGGACAGGGTTGGAGATTCACCCCTCCACTTT. The encoded protein is CASSSPDRVGDSPLHF.

This chain joins TRBV7-2 and TRBJ2-1, with D possibly TRBD1 on 6 matching bases. The CDR3 length is 14 residues. V lost 3 bases to trimming and J lost 6 bases, with 12 bases between them. CDR1 and CDR2 (germline): SGHTA, FQGNSA. In DNA form, the CDR3 reads TGTGCCAGCAGCTTGGAACAGGGTGGCAATGAGCAGTTCTTC. Translation gives CASSLEQGGNEQFF.

This rearrangement joins TRBV9 to TRBJ2-5; D is undetermined. Trimming removed 0 bases at V and 2 bases at J, with 5 bases between. The CDR3 length is 13 residues. CDR1 is SGDLS, CDR2 YYNGEE, per germline. The CDR3 region has the DNA TGTGCCAGCAGCGTAGACAGACAAGAGACCCAGTACTTC. It yields the protein CASSVDRQETQYF.

The CDR3 here is CASRDPGGRTGELFF. The CDR3 nucleotides are TGCGCCAGCAGGGATCCGGGGGGGCGGACCGGGGAGCTGTTTTTT. The chain links TRBV4-1 to TRBJ2-2; 8 nucleotides line up with TRBD2. Losses at the gene ends were 6 bases for V and 5 bases for J; bases not matched to a gene: 8. CDR1 is MGHRA and CDR2 is YSYEKL in the germline V gene. The CDR3 extends over 15 amino acids.

This rearrangement joins TRBV5-1 to TRBJ2-1, with TRBD1 matching 10 bases. Germline V gene sequence: CDR1 SGHRS, CDR2 YFSETQ. The J segment lost 3 bases and the V segment lost 3 bases, leaving 3 bases of the junction unmatched. The CDR3 totals 15 residues. CDR3: CASSWGQGYYNEQFF. CDR3 coding DNA: TGCGCCAGCAGCTGGGGACAGGGGTACTACAATGAGCAGTTCTTC.

This chain uses TRBV5-1 with TRBJ2-7; no clear D gene. V lost 4 bases and J lost 3, with 14 bases in between. CDR1 is SGHRS, CDR2 YFSETQ, per germline. The CDR3 is 14 residues long. The CDR3 reads CASSILSENYEQYF. CDR3 coding DNA: TGCGCCAGCAGCATCCTCAGCGAGAACTACGAGCAGTACTTC.

V usage is TRBV7-9 and J usage is TRBJ1-4; 7 nucleotides align to TRBD1. Germline CDR1 is SEHNR and CDR2 is FQNEAQ (reference sequence). The CDR3 has 15 residues. Trimming cost V 1 base and J 5 bases; bases outside gene matches: 4. CDR3 bases: TGTGCCAGCAGCTTAGGACAGGGCTCAAATGAAAAACTGTTTTTT. The encoded protein is CASSLGQGSNEKLFF.

The chain combines TRBV27 with TRBJ2-3; no clear D. Trimming removed 6 bases from V and 4 bases from J, with 14 bases in between. Germline V gene lookup returns CDR1 MNHEY and CDR2 SMNVEV (reference sequence). CDR3 length: 14 amino acids. The chain's CDR3 is CASRPTIWADTQYF. The CDR3 DNA reads as TGTGCCAGCAGACCGACAATTTGGGCAGATACGCAGTATTTT.

The chain has TRBV19 and TRBJ1-4; the D is unclear. Germline V gene lookup returns CDR1 LNHDA and CDR2 SQIVND (reference sequence). The V gene lost 7 bases and the J gene lost 8 bases, with 8 bases spanning the gap. The CDR3 has 11 residues. DNA of the CDR3: TGTGCCAGTACCCTTAAAGAAAAACTGTTTTTT. As protein: CASTLKEKLFF.

To note about this clone: A read error may account for a junction end that differs from germline. This rearrangement joins TRBV2 to TRBJ2-7; D may be TRBD2 (7 bases). The CDR3 totals 13 residues. Germline values: CDR1 SNHLY, CDR2 FYNNEI. Written as DNA, the CDR3 is TGTGCCAGCAGAGAAGAGGGGGGGCTCGAGCAGTACTTC. Translated: CASREEGGLEQYF.

This chain joins TRBV6-5 and TRBJ2-2; a weak D match, TRBD2 (6 bases). V was pared by 2 bases and J by 4 bases, with 8 bases between. CDR1 and CDR2 from the germline V gene are MNHEY and SVGAGI. The CDR3 sequence is 14 residues long. CDR3 coding DNA: TGTGCCAGCAGTTACGAAGCGGGCACCGGGGAGCTGTTTTTT. Its protein is CASSYEAGTGELFF.

The chain uses TRBV29-1 and TRBJ2-7; the match to TRBD1 covers 9 bases. The CDR3 has 13 residues. J lost 6 bases, V lost 5 bases, and 8 bases had no gene match. Germline V gene sequence: CDR1 SQVTM, CDR2 ANQGSEA. CDR3 bases: TGCAGCGTTCCTGGACAGGGGTTAGGCGAGCAGTACTTC. It yields the protein CSVPGQGLGEQYF.